Presented here are 18 T cell receptor beta chains from one specimen sequenced in a study of T cells after posttransplantation cyclophosphamide. The repertoire was sequenced with immunoSEQ multiplex PCR; TCRdb's copy has only in-frame clones and lacks some. Among some 53,000 clones listed, 86% were seen once. Input material: PBMCs. Receptor source: a man aged 30 to 45 with a blood cancer, CMV-positive, and with a related stem cell donor.

The rearrangement uses TRBV6-5 and TRBJ1-1, with D perhaps TRBD1 (6 bases). The CDR3 covers 14 residues. Germline CDR1 reads MNHEY; CDR2 reads SVGAGI. Deletions cut 5 bases from V and 1 base from J, with 11 bases between. The CDR3 nucleotides read TGTGCCAGCAGTCCCGACAGGCGGAACACTGAAGCTTTCTTT. This translates into CASSPDRRNTEAFF.

The J gene is TRBJ1-5, the V gene TRBV11-3, with D unclear. In germline, CDR1 is SGHNT, CDR2 YENEEA. V was clipped by 1 base and J by 1 base, with 5 bases between them. This CDR3 comprises 14 residues. CDR3 protein: CASSLGGSNQPQHF. CDR3 nucleotide sequence: TGTGCCAGCAGCTTAGGCGGAAGCAATCAGCCCCAGCATTTT.

J is TRBJ1-5 and V is TRBV5-1; D may be TRBD1 (6 bases). Per the germline V gene, CDR1 is SGHRS and CDR2 is YFSETQ. The CDR3 consists of 15 residues. V was cut by 4 bases and J by 3 bases, with 14 bases left in between. The CDR3 protein is CASSPSTGPNQPQHF. The CDR3, as DNA: TGCGCCAGCAGCCCCTCGACAGGACCCAATCAGCCCCAGCATTTT.

V usage is TRBV7-9 and J usage is TRBJ1-1, with TRBD1 as a possible D gene (6 bases). The CDR3 runs to 12 residues. V shed 5 bases and J shed 7 bases, with 11 bases lying between them. CDR1 and CDR2 (germline): SEHNR, FQNEAQ (reference sequence). DNA for the CDR3: TGTGCCAGCAGCAACACAGGGTTTGAAGCTTTCTTT. Protein product: CASSNTGFEAFF.

This rearrangement joins TRBV2 to TRBJ2-7; TRBD1 is a possible D gene (7 bases). Trimming stripped 2 bases from V and 2 bases from J, with 13 bases between. This CDR3 region has 15 residues. Germline assignment: CDR1 SNHLY and CDR2 FYNNEI. CDR3 amino acids: CASSETDRTTYEQYF. The CDR3 nucleotides read TGTGCCAGCAGTGAAACGGACAGGACTACCTACGAGCAGTACTTC.

This chain uses TRBV6-5 with TRBJ1-1, with TRBD1 identical over 8 bases. The CDR3 is 16 residues long. The V gene's germline CDR1 is MNHEY and CDR2 SVGAGI. V gave up 4 bases and J gave up 1 base; unmatched junction bases: 8. The CDR3 loop is CASSSPGTGRNTEAFF. The DNA of the CDR3 is TGTGCCAGCAGTTCCCCCGGGACAGGACGGAACACTGAAGCTTTCTTT.

This chain connects TRBV5-4 to TRBJ2-1, with 8 bases matching TRBD1. V shed 4 bases and J 10 bases; nucleotides not matched to a gene: 4. Per germline, CDR1 SGHNT and CDR2 YYREEE (reference sequence). This CDR3 is built from 12 residues. CDR3 amino acids: CASSPWTGEQFF. CDR3 sequence (DNA): TGTGCCAGCAGCCCCTGGACAGGGGAGCAGTTCTTC.

This rearrangement joins TRBV28 to TRBJ1-5; 8 bases agree with TRBD1. The length of the CDR3 is 15 residues. Germline assignment: CDR1 MDHEN and CDR2 SYDVKM. V lost 7 bases and J lost 5; bases outside the gene matches: 10. CDR3 protein: CASTLGQGRDQPQHF. DNA for the CDR3: TGTGCCAGCACCCTTGGACAGGGCCGAGATCAGCCCCAGCATTTT. The full variable domain, completed using reference TRBV28 and TRBJ1-5, is DVKVTQSSRYLVKRTGEKVFLECVQDMDHENMFWYRQDPGLGLRLIYFSYDVKMKEKGDIPEGYSVSREKKERFSLILESASTNQTSMYLCASTLGQGRDQPQHFGDGTRLSIL.

CDR3 residues: CASSQTRGTGTGELFF. As DNA, the CDR3 is TGCGCCAGCAGCCAAACGCGGGGGACGGGCACCGGGGAGCTGTTTTTT. The chain combines TRBV4-1 with TRBJ2-2; 7 positions agree with TRBD2. Germline V gene data show CDR1 as MGHRA and CDR2 as YSYEKL. The CDR3 spans 16 residues. Germline trimming cut 2 bases from V and 4 bases from J; bases unmatched to any gene: 7.

The chain joins TRBV5-8 to TRBJ2-7, with D unresolved. This CDR3 has 12 residues. Trimming cost V 4 bases and J 4 bases, with 9 bases left between them. From germline, CDR1 is SGHTS and CDR2 YDEGEE. DNA of the CDR3: TGTGCCAGCAGCCGAGATATTTACGAGCAGTACTTC. This sequence encodes CASSRDIYEQYF.

The chain has TRBV6-5 and TRBJ2-3; D is perhaps TRBD2 (5 bases). The V gene lost 2 bases and the J gene lost 2 bases, with 14 bases spanning the gap. Germline loops: CDR1 MNHEY, CDR2 SVGAGI. The CDR3 contains 16 residues. DNA of the CDR3: TGTGCCAGCAGTTACGCAAGTGTAGCGACCACAGATACGCAGTATTTT. Translating it yields CASSYASVATTDTQYF.

J is TRBJ2-4 and V is TRBV19; D is undetermined. The CDR3 has 16 residues. Germline assignment: CDR1 LNHDA and CDR2 SQIVND (reference sequence). With 3 bases removed from V and 0 bases from J, the gap between germline ends came to 12 bases. Here the CDR3 reads CASSIGGNIAKNIQYF. The DNA of the CDR3 is TGTGCCAGTAGTATCGGCGGAAATATAGCCAAAAACATTCAGTACTTC.

The gene calls are TRBV5-1 and TRBJ2-7, with D hard to call. Germline V gene lookup returns CDR1 SGHRS and CDR2 YFSETQ. V shed 2 bases and J shed 1 base, with 10 bases lying between them. This CDR3 contains 14 residues. CDR3 residues: CASSFAPGSYEQYF. CDR3 DNA: TGCGCCAGCAGCTTCGCGCCCGGGTCCTACGAGCAGTACTTC.

The rearrangement uses TRBV13 and TRBJ2-2; 8 bases match TRBD2. CDR3 length: 18 residues. CDR1 is PRHDT and CDR2 is FYEKMQ in the germline V gene (reference sequence). V was pared by 2 bases and J by 0 bases, with 8 bases of the junction left unmatched. CDR3 bases: TGTGCCAGCAGCTTACCTAGCGGGCATCCTTCGAACACCGGGGAGCTGTTTTTT. It is translated as CASSLPSGHPSNTGELFF.

The chain joins TRBV7-2 to TRBJ2-7; the D gene is possibly TRBD1 (5 bases). The CDR3 runs 13 residues. V was pared by 5 bases and J by 1 base, with 9 bases between. Germline values: CDR1 SGHTA, CDR2 FQGNSA. CDR3 nucleotides: TGTGCCAGCAGCCATCAGGGATCCTACGAGCAGTACTTC. This sequence encodes CASSHQGSYEQYF.

This chain connects TRBV18 to TRBJ2-7; 12 bases align to TRBD2. The V gene's germline CDR1 is KGHSH and CDR2 LQKENI. There are 17 residues in the CDR3. The trim removed 2 bases at V and 4 bases at J, leaving 9 bases unmatched. The CDR3 loop reads CASSPRLAGGPPYEQYF. The CDR3 DNA follows: TGTGCCAGCTCACCAAGGCTAGCGGGAGGGCCACCTTACGAGCAGTACTTC.

This rearrangement joins TRBV18 to TRBJ2-1; no clear D gene. V was shortened by 3 bases and J by 5 bases, with 8 bases between the two germline ends. CDR1 is KGHSH and CDR2 is LQKENI in the germline V gene. CDR3 length equals 13 residues. The CDR3 loop reads CASSPQENNEQFF. CDR3 bases: TGTGCCAGCTCACCGCAGGAAAACAATGAGCAGTTCTTC.

The chain has TRBV4-3 and TRBJ2-7; 14 positions match TRBD2. CDR1 and CDR2 (germline): LGHNA, YSLEER. The CDR3 has 16 amino acids. Trimming at V came to 0 bases and at J to 3 bases, leaving 1 base not matched to a gene. The CDR3 nucleotides read TGCGCCAGCAGCCAAGAGGGGACTAGCGGGAGCTACGAGCAGTACTTC. Protein sequence: CASSQEGTSGSYEQYF.